Shown below are 22 T cell receptor beta chains from a single sample sequenced in a study of PD-1 blockade in classical Hodgkin lymphoma. Each of the patients experienced relapse following autologous stem cell transplantation, and their brentuximab vedotin exposure differed. The protocol was immunoSEQ multiplex PCR, while the TCRdb copy is restricted to in-frame clones and leaves out a portion. The sample has more than 20,000 clones, roughly two thirds seen once; the top ten hold about 10%. The sequencing used peripheral blood mononuclear cells (PBMCs), collected before the second cycle of nivolumab. The source of these receptors is a human donor with classical Hodgkin lymphoma.

The gene calls are TRBV30 and TRBJ1-6; D is perhaps TRBD1 (6 bases). The CDR3 has 16 amino acids. V was clipped by 1 base and J by 9 bases, with 19 bases between them. Germline V gives CDR1 GTSNPN, CDR2 SVGIG (reference sequence). The CDR3 spells CAWSGTGKRFGSPLHF. The CDR3 coding sequence is TGTGCCTGGAGTGGTACAGGGAAACGGTTCGGTTCACCCCTCCACTTT.

This clone was recorded many times. The chain combines TRBV9 with TRBJ2-2, with 13 bases aligning to TRBD2. CDR1 SGDLS and CDR2 YYNGEE come from the germline V gene. J lost 8 bases, V lost 0 bases, and 7 bases had no gene match. The CDR3 spans 17 residues. CDR3 residues: CASSVGTSGRSAGELFF. CDR3 DNA: TGTGCCAGCAGCGTAGGGACTAGCGGGAGATCTGCGGGGGAGCTGTTTTTT.

J is TRBJ1-6 and V is TRBV27; a possible D gene is TRBD1 (5 bases). The length of the CDR3 is 16 residues. With 6 bases removed from V and 2 bases from J, the gap between germline ends came to 14 bases. Germline CDR1 MNHEY, CDR2 SMNVEV (reference sequence). CDR3 residues: CASRNQGTAYNSPLHF. The CDR3 nucleotides are TGTGCCAGCAGAAATCAGGGAACCGCCTATAATTCACCCCTCCACTTT.

The V call is TRBV30, the J call TRBJ1-2, with D possibly TRBD1 on 5 matching bases. Germline V gives CDR1 GTSNPN, CDR2 SVGIG (reference sequence). V lost 5 bases, J lost 4 bases, and 17 bases lay in between. This CDR3 has 14 amino acids. The CDR3 DNA follows: TGTGCCTGGTCCCCCGGGGGAGCAGGCTATGGCTACACCTTC. Amino acid sequence: CAWSPGGAGYGYTF.

The sample holds a few counts of this clone. As DNA, the CDR3 is TGTGCCTGGAAGGACGGTGGCTTAGGAGAAGCTTTCTTT. Amino acids: CAWKDGGLGEAFF. The chain links TRBV30 to TRBJ1-1; no reliable D call. The germline CDR1 and CDR2 sequences are GTSNPN and SVGIG (reference sequence). The V end lost 4 bases, the J end lost 8 bases, and 17 bases lay between the germline ends. The CDR3 is 13 residues long. The variable domain in full, with the rest retrieved from reference TRBV30 and TRBJ1-1, is SQTIHQWPATLVQPVGSPLSLECTVEGTSNPNLYWYRQAAGRGLQLLFYSVGIGQISSEVPQNLSASRPQDRQFILSSKKLLLSDSGFYLCAWKDGGLGEAFFGQGTRLTVV.

The J gene is TRBJ1-3, the V gene TRBV30; unclear D gene. CDR3 length: 13 residues. From germline, CDR1 is GTSNPN and CDR2 SVGIG (reference sequence). The V end was cut by 3 bases, the J end by 0 bases, with 6 bases between. This CDR3 reads CAWSGGSGNTIYF. The DNA of the CDR3 is TGTGCCTGGAGCGGTGGCTCTGGAAACACCATATATTTT.

The chain links TRBV27 to TRBJ2-7; no reliable D call. The CDR3 is 14 amino acids. The germline gives CDR1 MNHEY, CDR2 SMNVEV (reference sequence). V lost 6 bases and J lost 2, with 14 bases in between. The CDR3 DNA reads TGTGCCAGCAGCCAGTCCCCGACCCCCTACGAGCAGTACTTC. Protein: CASSQSPTPYEQYF.

The V call is TRBV7-6, the J call TRBJ2-5; weak D call: TRBD1 (5 bases). Trimming cost V 2 bases and J 7 bases, with 17 bases left between them. The CDR3 sequence is 15 residues long. Germline CDR1 and CDR2: SGHVS and FNYEAQ. The CDR3 sequence is CASSLSGQWWSTQYF. For the CDR3, the DNA is TGTGCCAGCAGCTTATCCGGACAATGGTGGTCGACCCAGTACTTC.

The chain employs TRBV5-4 and TRBJ2-7; D ambiguous. The CDR3 consists of 12 residues. Trimming pared 3 bases from V and 7 bases from J, leaving 11 bases between. Germline V gene sequence: CDR1 SGHNT, CDR2 YYREEE (reference sequence). Here the CDR3 DNA reads TGTGCCAGCAGCTACACTCAGACGGAGCAGTACTTC. This encodes CASSYTQTEQYF. Using reference TRBV5-4 and TRBJ2-7 for the parts outside the CDR3, the full variable domain is ETGVTQSPTHLIKTRGQQVTLRCSSQSGHNTVSWYQQALGQGPQFIFQYYREEENGRGNFPPRFSGLQFPNYSSELNVNALELDDSALYLCASSYTQTEQYFGPGTRLTVT.

The chain has TRBV29-1 and TRBJ1-2, with D possibly TRBD1 on 6 matching bases. CDR3 size: 16 residues. Trimming took off 0 bases at V and 6 bases at J, with 20 bases between the two ends. CDR1 is SQVTM and CDR2 is ANQGSEA in the germline V gene. CDR3 sequence: CSVEDPTTGTRDGYTF. The CDR3 region has the DNA TGCAGCGTTGAAGATCCGACGACAGGCACCAGGGATGGCTACACCTTC.

V is TRBV4-3 and J is TRBJ2-3; TRBD1 or TRBD2 may be the D gene (7 bases each). V was shortened by 1 base and J by 3 bases, with 14 bases between the two germline ends. CDR1 LGHNA and CDR2 YSLEER come from the germline V gene. The length of the CDR3 is 16 residues. CDR3 region: CASSQATGRGTDTQYF. DNA for the CDR3: TGCGCCAGCAGCCAAGCGACAGGGAGGGGGACAGATACGCAGTATTTT.

The V and J genes are TRBV6-5 and TRBJ2-5; TRBD2 matches 7 bases. The length of the CDR3 is 15 residues. Germline V gene sequence: CDR1 MNHEY, CDR2 SVGAGI. Trimming at V came to 3 bases and at J to 5 bases, leaving 9 bases not matched to a gene. The CDR3 nucleotides are TGTGCCAGCAGTTATGGGGGGGGAGTCGGGGAGACCCAGTACTTC. It specifies CASSYGGGVGETQYF.

The rearrangement uses TRBV5-1 and TRBJ1-4; 8 bases match TRBD1. The CDR3 sequence is 17 residues long. After removal of 0 bases from V and 4 bases from J, the junction contained 8 bases not matched to a gene. Germline V gene data show CDR1 as SGHRS and CDR2 as YFSETQ. In DNA form, the CDR3 reads TGCGCCAGCAGCTTGGGCCCCTACAGGGGGAGTAATGAAAAACTGTTTTTT. Protein product: CASSLGPYRGSNEKLFF.

CDR3 loop: CASSLGDGLAQTQYF. CDR3 bases: TGTGCCAGCAGCTTAGGGGATGGACTAGCACAGACCCAGTACTTC. The chain carries TRBV7-2 and TRBJ2-5; 8 nucleotides align to TRBD2. CDR1 is SGHTA, CDR2 FQGNSA, per germline. Trimming removed 1 base from V and 6 bases from J; junction bases left unmatched: 7. The CDR3 is 15 residues long.

This sequence joins TRBV4-2 and TRBJ1-1; 7 bases align to TRBD1. This CDR3 contains 16 residues. V shed 1 base and J 1 base; nucleotides not matched to a gene: 6. Germline CDR1 and CDR2: LGHNA and YNFKEQ. This CDR3 reads CASSQGRSGGNTEAFF. In DNA form, the CDR3 reads TGTGCCAGCAGCCAAGGAAGGTCAGGGGGGAACACTGAAGCTTTCTTT.

J is TRBJ2-7 and V is TRBV19, with D tentatively TRBD1 (6 bases). Germline CDR1 LNHDA, CDR2 SQIVND (reference sequence). This CDR3 is 14 amino acids long. Deletions cut 5 bases from V and 0 bases from J, with 11 bases between. In DNA form, the CDR3 reads TGTGCCAGTAGTCTGGGGACACACTCCTACGAGCAGTACTTC. Translation gives CASSLGTHSYEQYF.

This chain uses TRBV5-4 with TRBJ2-5; D is ambiguous. V was clipped by 2 bases and J by 4 bases, with 3 bases between them. The germline V gene has CDR1 SGHNT and CDR2 YYREEE (reference sequence). This CDR3 is built from 11 residues. Written as DNA, the CDR3 is TGTGCCAGCAGCTTTTCAGAGACCCAGTACTTC. This sequence encodes CASSFSETQYF.

This clone is medium-sized within its sample. This chain links TRBV11-2 with TRBJ2-4, with TRBD2 matching over 10 bases. Germline V gene sequence: CDR1 SGHAT, CDR2 FQNNGV. The CDR3 extends over 15 amino acids. V was pared by 5 bases and J by 7 bases, with 8 bases of the junction left unmatched. This CDR3 is CASSPRTSGGNIQYF. The DNA for the CDR3 is TGTGCCAGCAGCCCCCGGACTAGCGGCGGGAACATTCAGTACTTC.

The chain recombines TRBV28 with TRBJ2-7; 8 bases fit TRBD2. This CDR3 region has 15 residues. Trimming at V came to 6 bases and at J to 4 bases, leaving 11 bases not matched to a gene. CDR1 is MDHEN, CDR2 SYDVKM, per germline. The CDR3 DNA is TGTGCCAGCAGCGTCCCGGGACTAGTTCGGTACGAGCAGTACTTC. Translation gives CASSVPGLVRYEQYF.

Relative to its sample, this clone is medium-sized. The chain employs TRBV9 and TRBJ2-3, with D tentatively TRBD1 or TRBD2 (5 bases each). There are 14 residues in the CDR3. The V end lost 0 bases, the J end lost 8 bases, and 13 bases lay between the germline ends. CDR1 SGDLS and CDR2 YYNGEE come from the germline V gene. The CDR3 sequence: CASSVEGSLGTQYF. CDR3 nucleotide sequence: TGTGCCAGCAGCGTAGAGGGGTCACTAGGTACGCAGTATTTT.

This clone occurred a few times. V usage is TRBV7-2 and J usage is TRBJ2-1, with D unresolved. The V gene lost 5 bases and the J gene lost 0 bases, with 14 bases spanning the gap. In germline, CDR1 is SGHTA, CDR2 FQGNSA. The CDR3 sequence is 16 residues long. CDR3 sequence reads: CASSPDGGSSYNEQFF. As DNA, the CDR3 is TGTGCCAGCAGCCCAGACGGCGGCAGCTCCTACAATGAGCAGTTCTTC.

Concerning this clone: The sample has other DNA sequences that encode this CDR3 too. This chain uses TRBV5-6 with TRBJ2-7; D is ambiguous. Germline CDR1 SGHDT, CDR2 YYEEEE. Trimming removed 0 bases from V and 3 bases from J, with 1 base in between. The CDR3 loop spans 11 amino acids. CDR3: CASSLGYEQYF. The CDR3 DNA sequence: TGTGCCAGCAGCTTGGGCTACGAGCAGTACTTC. Together with reference TRBV5-6 and TRBJ2-7, the CDR3 gives the full variable domain: DAGVTQSPTHLIKTRGQQVTLRCSPKSGHDTVSWYQQALGQGPQFIFQYYEEEERQRGNFPDRFSGHQFPNYSSELNVNALLLGDSALYLCASSLGYEQYFGPGTRLTVT.